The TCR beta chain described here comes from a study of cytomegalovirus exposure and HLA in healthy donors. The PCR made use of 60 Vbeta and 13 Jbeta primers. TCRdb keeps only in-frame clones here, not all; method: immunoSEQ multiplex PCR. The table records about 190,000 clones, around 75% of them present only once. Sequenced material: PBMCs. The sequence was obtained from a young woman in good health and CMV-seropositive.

The CDR3 spells CASRPTGGYEQYF. The CDR3 DNA reads as TGTGCCAGCAGACCCACTGGCGGCTACGAGCAGTACTTC. V is TRBV7-6 and J is TRBJ2-7; D call uncertain. This CDR3 contains 13 residues. The germline gives CDR1 SGHVS, CDR2 FNYEAQ. Between the trimmed V and J ends, which lost 6 bases and 3 bases, there was a span of 12 bases.